Below are 14 T cell receptor beta chains sequenced from a single sample in a study of blood T cell repertoires in COVID-19. Data came from immunoSEQ multiplex PCR; TCRdb stores just in-frame clones and leaves some out. The top ten hold less than 20% of the sample, which has some 140,000 clones, 85% to 90% seen once. The sample was peripheral blood. Every receptor here comes from a man between 50 and 59 years old with active or convalescent COVID-19.

The chain joins TRBV15 to TRBJ2-3, with TRBD1 matching 7 bases. With 0 bases clipped from V and 2 bases from J, the junction kept 8 bases outside the gene matches. Germline V CDR1 and CDR2: LNHNV, YYDKDF (reference sequence). This CDR3 is 17 amino acids long. In nucleotides, the CDR3 is TGTGCCACCAGCAGAGATTCCGGACAGGAAGACACAGATACGCAGTATTTT. Translation gives CATSRDSGQEDTDTQYF.

This clone was detected only a few times. This chain joins TRBV28 and TRBJ2-2, with D unclear. The CDR3 has 16 residues. Germline V gene data show CDR1 as MDHEN and CDR2 as SYDVKM. Trimming cost V 1 base and J 0 bases, with 9 bases left between them. CDR3 sequence reads: CASSLLSTANTGELFF. The CDR3 DNA reads TGTGCCAGCAGTTTATTGTCCACAGCGAACACCGGGGAGCTGTTTTTT.

The V gene is TRBV27, the J gene TRBJ2-7; D unclear. Trimming took off 6 bases at V and 5 bases at J, with 11 bases between the two ends. From germline, CDR1 is MNHEY and CDR2 SMNVEV (reference sequence). The CDR3 has 12 amino acids. The CDR3 protein is CASSQNKHEQYF. CDR3 sequence (DNA): TGTGCCAGCAGCCAGAACAAACACGAGCAGTACTTC.

The chain is built from TRBV2 and TRBJ2-1, with D perhaps matching TRBD1 (5 bases). The CDR3 contains 15 residues. V was pared by 6 bases and J by 8 bases, with 20 bases between. CDR1 is SNHLY, CDR2 FYNNEI, per germline. For the CDR3, the DNA is TGTGCCAGCAGCTTGACAGAAGGTAGACCACATGAGCAGTTCTTC. Its protein product is CASSLTEGRPHEQFF.

This chain links TRBV9 with TRBJ1-2, with D possibly TRBD1 on 6 matching bases. The CDR3 is 14 residues long. Germline-derived CDR1 and CDR2 are SGDLS and YYNGEE. The V gene lost 2 bases and the J gene lost 2 bases, with 10 bases spanning the gap. The CDR3: CASSVTGGNYGYTF. Written as DNA, the CDR3 is TGTGCCAGCAGCGTGACAGGTGGCAACTATGGCTACACCTTC.

The rearrangement joins TRBV2 to TRBJ1-5, with 9 positions matching TRBD1. CDR3 length: 14 residues. The junction had 4 bases not matched to a gene; V was cut back by 4 bases and J by 6 bases. Germline V CDR1 and CDR2: SNHLY, FYNNEI. The DNA of the CDR3 is TGTGCCAGCAGTGGCCGGGACAGGGCTCAGCCCCAGCATTTT. Translated: CASSGRDRAQPQHF.

V and J are TRBV11-2 and TRBJ2-2; D is possibly TRBD1 (6 bases). CDR1 is SGHAT, CDR2 FQNNGV, per germline. The CDR3 length is 14 residues. The germline V and J ends were trimmed by 0 bases and 6 bases, with 8 bases remaining between them. In DNA form, the CDR3 reads TGTGCCAGCAGCTTAGAGGGGGCCGCCGGGGAGCTGTTTTTT. Translation gives CASSLEGAAGELFF.

The chain couples TRBV5-4 to TRBJ2-3; 8 bases match TRBD2. The germline V gene encodes CDR1 SGHNT and CDR2 YYREEE (reference sequence). The CDR3 totals 16 residues. The V gene end was trimmed by 1 base and the J gene end by 4 bases; junction bases not matched to a gene: 8. The CDR3 protein is CASSLYAGGMADTQYF. The CDR3 nucleotides read TGTGCCAGCAGCTTGTACGCGGGGGGAATGGCAGATACGCAGTATTTT.

The chain has TRBV2 and TRBJ1-1; D gene unclear. The germline CDR1 and CDR2 sequences are SNHLY and FYNNEI. The CDR3 contains 13 residues. V was shortened by 3 bases and J by 1 base, with 6 bases between the two germline ends. CDR3 DNA: TGTGCCAGCAGTGATACGGGGAACACTGAAGCTTTCTTT. This translates into CASSDTGNTEAFF.

The count of this clone is one. The chain uses TRBV9 and TRBJ2-4; weak D call: TRBD2 (7 bases). The CDR3 covers 17 residues. Germline CDR1 SGDLS, CDR2 YYNGEE. V dropped 1 base and J dropped 7 bases, with 21 bases sitting between them. CDR3 DNA sequence: TGTGCCAGCAGCGTATCGGTTCTGGAGGGGAGGGGGAACATTCAGTACTTC. Encoded protein: CASSVSVLEGRGNIQYF. Drawing the rest from reference TRBV9 and TRBJ2-4, the complete variable domain is DSGVTQTPKHLITATGQRVTLRCSPRSGDLSVYWYQQSLDQGLQFLIQYYNGEERAKGNILERFSAQQFPDLHSELNLSSLELGDSALYFCASSVSVLEGRGNIQYFGAGTRLSVL.

V and J are TRBV5-8 and TRBJ2-7, with TRBD1 identical over 9 bases. This CDR3 region has 15 residues. V dropped 1 base and J dropped 6; count of bases not matched to a gene: 8. Germline assignment: CDR1 SGHTS and CDR2 YDEGEE. The CDR3 loop reads CASSLTDRGRGEQYF. As DNA, the CDR3 is TGTGCCAGCAGCTTGACGGACAGGGGTCGTGGCGAGCAGTACTTC.

The chain combines TRBV6-6 with TRBJ1-5, with D perhaps matching TRBD1 (6 bases). Trimming took off 9 bases at V and 0 bases at J, with 15 bases between the two ends. The CDR3 covers 15 residues. CDR1 is MNHNY, CDR2 SVGAGI, per germline (reference sequence). For the CDR3, the DNA is TGTGCCAGTATCAATAAGGGGGTTAGCAATCAGCCCCAGCATTTT. Residues: CASINKGVSNQPQHF.

The genes are TRBV20-1 and TRBJ2-7; 10 bases are a match to TRBD1. The CDR3 covers 14 residues. Germline V CDR1 and CDR2: DFQATT, SNEGSKA (reference sequence). Trimming took 3 bases from V and 2 from J; bases not matched to a gene: 4. This CDR3 is CSASGDRGPYEQYF. Written as DNA, the CDR3 is TGCAGTGCTAGTGGGGACAGGGGCCCCTACGAGCAGTACTTC.

The V call is TRBV6-6, the J call TRBJ2-7, with D possibly matching TRBD2 (6 bases). Germline V lookup: CDR1 MNHNY, CDR2 SVGAGI (reference sequence). V lost 2 bases and J lost 6, with 11 bases in between. The CDR3 runs 13 residues. Written as DNA, the CDR3 is TGTGCCAGCAGTTACAATCTGGGGGGCGAGCAGTACTTC. This gives the protein CASSYNLGGEQYF.